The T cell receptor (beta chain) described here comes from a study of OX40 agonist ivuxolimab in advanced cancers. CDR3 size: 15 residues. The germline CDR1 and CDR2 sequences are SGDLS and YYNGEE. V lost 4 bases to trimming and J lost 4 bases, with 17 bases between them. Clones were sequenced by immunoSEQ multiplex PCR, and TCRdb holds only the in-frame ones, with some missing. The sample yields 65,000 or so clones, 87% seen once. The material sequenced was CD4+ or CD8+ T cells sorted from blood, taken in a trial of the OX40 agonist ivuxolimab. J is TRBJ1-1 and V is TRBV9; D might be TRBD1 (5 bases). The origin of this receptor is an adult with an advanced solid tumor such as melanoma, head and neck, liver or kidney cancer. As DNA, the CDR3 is TGTGCCAGCAGCCCACAGGCGGGGGGAAGCACTGAAGCTTTCTTT. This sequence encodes CASSPQAGGSTEAFF.